The 22 T cell receptor beta chains in this list originate from one sample, sequenced in a study of blood T cell repertoires in COVID-19. Sequencing used immunoSEQ multiplex PCR; TCRdb keeps in-frame clones, though not all of them. The sample lists some 300,000 clones, approximately 88% occurring once. Material: PBMCs or T cells enriched from blood (not recorded which). These receptors all stem from a woman in her 30s who had recovered from COVID-19.

This clone is judged medium-sized. The J gene is TRBJ1-1, the V gene TRBV2; D gene ambiguous. The germline V gene encodes CDR1 SNHLY and CDR2 FYNNEI. The CDR3 sequence is 11 residues long. V was pared by 6 bases and J by 10 bases, with 12 bases between. Here the CDR3 DNA reads TGTGCCAGCAGGTCGACGGAGGGAGCTTTCTTT. Residues: CASRSTEGAFF.

This chain uses TRBV11-3 with TRBJ2-3; tentative D call: TRBD1 (6 bases). Germline CDR1 SGHNT, CDR2 YENEEA. The CDR3 has 18 amino acids. Trimming cost V 1 base and J 0 bases, with 17 bases left between them. The CDR3: CASSLGPLQGLSTDTQYF. The DNA for the CDR3 is TGTGCCAGCAGCTTAGGCCCCCTACAGGGATTAAGCACAGATACGCAGTATTTT.

This chain connects TRBV28 to TRBJ1-2; the D gene is possibly TRBD1 (5 bases). CDR1 and CDR2 from the germline V gene are MDHEN and SYDVKM. The V gene lost 5 bases and the J gene lost 4 bases, with 11 bases spanning the gap. The CDR3 consists of 13 residues. The CDR3 is CASSPRAGYGYTF. The CDR3 DNA reads as TGTGCCAGCAGTCCCAGGGCTGGCTATGGCTACACCTTC.

V is TRBV10-2 and J is TRBJ2-1; tentative D call: TRBD2 (5 bases). Between the trimmed V and J ends, which lost 9 bases and 2 bases, there was a span of 14 bases. The CDR3 runs to 14 residues. The V gene's germline CDR1 is WSHSY and CDR2 SAAADI. The CDR3 nucleotides are TGCGCCAGTACTACGGGAAACACCTACAATGAGCAGTTCTTC. This translates into CASTTGNTYNEQFF.

J is TRBJ1-4 and V is TRBV6-6; D gene unclear. CDR1 MNHNY and CDR2 SVGAGI come from the germline V gene (reference sequence). The length of the CDR3 is 13 residues. The ends were cut back, 8 bases at V and 0 bases at J, with 7 bases in the middle. The DNA of the CDR3 is TGTGCCAGCTTTTCTGCAACTAATGAAAAACTGTTTTTT. It translates to CASFSATNEKLFF.

The V and J genes are TRBV4-1 and TRBJ2-5; 9 bases map to TRBD2. Unmatched junction bases numbered 9, after V lost 0 bases and J lost 4 bases. Germline V gives CDR1 MGHRA, CDR2 YSYEKL. The length of the CDR3 is 17 residues. The CDR3 loop reads CASSQDAGLAGVETQYF. The DNA of the CDR3 is TGCGCCAGCAGCCAAGACGCAGGATTAGCGGGGGTAGAGACCCAGTACTTC.

This clone was counted between two and nine times. The J gene is TRBJ2-3, the V gene TRBV2; no reliable D call. V was shortened by 2 bases and J by 4 bases, with 10 bases between the two germline ends. CDR1 and CDR2 from the germline V gene are SNHLY and FYNNEI. This CDR3 is built from 14 residues. The CDR3, as DNA: TGTGCCAGCAGTGAACACTCCGTCCCAGATACGCAGTATTTT. Translating it yields CASSEHSVPDTQYF. The complete variable domain, with remaining parts taken from reference TRBV2 and TRBJ2-3, reads EPEVTQTPSHQVTQMGQEVILRCVPISNHLYFYWYRQILGQKVEFLVSFYNNEISEKSEIFDDQFSVERPDGSNFTLKIRSTKLEDSAMYFCASSEHSVPDTQYFGPGTRLTVL.

V and J are TRBV5-1 and TRBJ2-1, with TRBD2 as a possible D gene (5 bases). Germline assignment: CDR1 SGHRS and CDR2 YFSETQ. The CDR3 sequence is 13 residues long. Trimming removed 0 bases at V and 6 bases at J, with 7 bases between. DNA of the CDR3: TGCGCCAGCAGCTTGGGACTATCCAATGAGCAGTTCTTC. Amino acid sequence: CASSLGLSNEQFF.

This sequence joins TRBV12-3 or TRBV12-4 and TRBJ2-2; possible D gene TRBD2, 5 bases. The CDR3 contains 12 residues. The V end was cut by 3 bases, the J end by 8 bases, with 7 bases between. As DNA, the CDR3 is TGTGCCAGCAGTTTCTGGGAGGGGGAGCTGTTTTTT. It codes for CASSFWEGELFF.

The chain recombines TRBV3-1 (or the pseudogene TRBV3-2) with TRBJ1-2, with 7 bases identical to TRBD1. The V segment lost 4 bases and the J segment 2 bases; nucleotides outside the gene matches: 4. CDR1 is LGHDT and CDR2 is YNNKEL in the germline V gene (reference sequence). CDR3 length: 14 amino acids. CDR3 sequence reads: CASSRGTANYGYTF. Written as DNA, the CDR3 is TGTGCCAGCAGCCGAGGGACAGCCAACTATGGCTACACCTTC.

In its sample, this clone was seen once. The chain joins TRBV6-5 to TRBJ1-6; no clear D gene. Trimming shortened V by 6 bases and J by 9 bases, and 15 bases separated the two germline ends. CDR1 and CDR2 (germline): MNHEY, SVGAGI. CDR3 size: 14 residues. CDR3 sequence: CASRPDGGASPLHF. The CDR3 DNA sequence: TGTGCCAGCAGACCCGACGGAGGAGCTTCACCCCTCCACTTT.

This chain connects TRBV3-1 (or the pseudogene TRBV3-2) to TRBJ1-5; 7 bases fit TRBD1. Trimming took 3 bases from V and 3 from J; bases not matched to a gene: 2. CDR3 size: 14 residues. Germline-derived CDR1 and CDR2 are LGHDT and YNNKEL (reference sequence). The CDR3 reads CASSQTGTNQPQHF. The CDR3 DNA is TGTGCCAGCAGCCAGACAGGGACCAATCAGCCCCAGCATTTT.

The V gene is TRBV9, the J gene TRBJ1-2; 10 bases are a match to TRBD1. CDR1 SGDLS and CDR2 YYNGEE come from the germline V gene. V trimming: 0 bases; J trimming: 8 bases; junction bases outside the gene matches: 7. The CDR3 is 15 amino acids. CDR3 loop: CASSVGGTGERGYTF. CDR3 DNA sequence: TGTGCCAGCAGCGTAGGGGGGACAGGGGAACGAGGCTACACCTTC.

This clone was recorded only once. This chain joins TRBV19 and TRBJ1-4; 7 bases fit TRBD1. The CDR3 totals 13 residues. The V and J ends lost 5 bases and 12 bases, in that order; junction bases with no gene match: 9. CDR1 and CDR2 (germline): LNHDA, SQIVND (reference sequence). The DNA of the CDR3 is TGTGCCAGTAGTCTCCGACAGGGAAGGGAACTGTTTTTT. It yields the protein CASSLRQGRELFF.

The CDR3 reads CASSFLTGRETQYF. For the CDR3, the DNA is TGTGCCAGCAGTTTTCTGACAGGGCGAGAGACCCAGTACTTC. The rearrangement links TRBV28 to TRBJ2-5; 7 bases agree with TRBD1. Germline V gene data show CDR1 as MDHEN and CDR2 as SYDVKM. The CDR3 consists of 14 residues. The V gene end was trimmed by 3 bases and the J gene end by 4 bases; junction bases not matched to a gene: 5.

V is TRBV18 and J is TRBJ1-5; the D gene is possibly TRBD1 (6 bases). The germline V and J ends were trimmed by 4 bases and 1 base, with 14 bases remaining between them. The CDR3 length is 16 residues. From germline, CDR1 is KGHSH and CDR2 LQKENI. CDR3 nucleotide sequence: TGTGCCAGCTCACACACAAGGGGGATGAGCAATCAGCCCCAGCATTTT. Translating gives CASSHTRGMSNQPQHF.

The chain has TRBV13 and TRBJ1-5, with TRBD1 matching 9 bases. Germline V lookup: CDR1 PRHDT, CDR2 FYEKMQ (reference sequence). The V segment lost 5 bases and the J segment 9 bases; nucleotides outside the gene matches: 8. The CDR3 runs 14 residues. CDR3 bases: TGTGCCAGCAGCCGGACAGGGGAGCCGGGGCCCCAGCATTTT. Translation gives CASSRTGEPGPQHF. Drawing the rest from reference TRBV13 and TRBJ1-5, the complete variable domain is AAGVIQSPRHLIKEKRETATLKCYPIPRHDTVYWYQQGPGQDPQFLISFYEKMQSDKGSIPDRFSAQQFSDYHSELNMSSLELGDSALYFCASSRTGEPGPQHFGDGTRLSIL.

The chain uses TRBV27 and TRBJ2-5, with D maybe TRBD1 (6 bases). The CDR3 runs 17 residues. CDR1 is MNHEY, CDR2 SMNVEV, per germline (reference sequence). Trimming pared 0 bases from V and 5 bases from J, leaving 19 bases between. DNA for the CDR3: TGTGCCAGCAGTTTATCGGCAGGGGCCCGTGCTGGTGAGACCCAGTACTTC. Residues: CASSLSAGARAGETQYF.

The chain has TRBV25-1 and TRBJ1-1, with D possibly TRBD1 on 5 matching bases. With 3 bases removed from V and 4 bases from J, the gap between germline ends came to 12 bases. Germline CDR1 reads MGHDK; CDR2 reads SYGVNS. The CDR3 is 14 residues long. This CDR3 reads CASSDYGASTEAFF. CDR3 coding DNA: TGTGCCAGCAGTGATTATGGGGCCAGCACTGAAGCTTTCTTT.

The chain links TRBV18 to TRBJ2-1, with D perhaps TRBD1 (5 bases). Germline assignment: CDR1 KGHSH and CDR2 LQKENI. Trimming took off 3 bases at V and 7 bases at J, with 10 bases between the two ends. The CDR3 runs 13 residues. The CDR3 spells CASSPPTANEQFF. The CDR3 DNA reads as TGTGCCAGCTCACCTCCGACAGCAAATGAGCAGTTCTTC.

The table lists this clone with a count of one. J is TRBJ2-1 and V is TRBV5-1, with D maybe TRBD1 (6 bases). CDR1 is SGHRS and CDR2 is YFSETQ in the germline V gene. Deletions cut 3 bases from V and 0 bases from J, with 16 bases between. The CDR3 consists of 17 residues. CDR3 sequence: CASSWSGTWSSYNEQFF. The CDR3 DNA reads as TGCGCCAGCAGCTGGTCAGGGACATGGAGCTCCTACAATGAGCAGTTCTTC.

The CDR3, as DNA: TGCGCCAGCAGCCCGGTCACTTCAGGGGCCAACGTCCTGACTTTC. Translated: CASSPVTSGANVLTF. The J gene is TRBJ2-6, the V gene TRBV5-1; D remains ambiguous. Germline CDR1 SGHRS, CDR2 YFSETQ. Trimming shortened V by 4 bases and J by 4 bases, and 12 bases separated the two germline ends. The CDR3 contains 15 residues.